These T cell receptor beta chains were read from a single sample in a study of Graves' ophthalmopathy and Graves' hyperthyroidism. TCRdb used MiXCR to reprocess the multiplex PCR reads, holding one entry per CDR3 protein. The data contain 600,000 to 950,000 distinct CDR3 sequences, roughly 40% of them singletons. The sequenced sample was peripheral blood. The receptors shown here come from an adult man with Graves' ophthalmopathy. The CDR3 runs from the conserved cysteine through the conserved F or W. A D gene is named only where the DNA matches it firmly. For some rows the clone size is stated as once, few or many, or as a class when expanded; others skip it.

length | J | V | size | D | DNA | CDR3
15 | TRBJ1-6 | TRBV7-9 | NA | NA | TGTGCCAGCTGCTTAAACCCAAGGGGGGACTCACCCCTCCTCTTT | CASCLNPRGDSPLLF
15 | TRBJ2-7 | TRBV11-1 | NA | TRBD1 | TGTGCCAGCAGCAAAGGTGGGACAGGGAGATACGAGCAGTACTTC | CASSKGGTGRYEQYF
14 | TRBJ1-5 | TRBV6-5 | NA | NA | TGTGCCAGCAGCCCGACAGCCAACAATCAGCCCCAGCATTTT | CASSPTANNQPQHF
14 | TRBJ2-7 | TRBV7-2 | many | NA | TGTGCCAGCAGCTTAGGAGGGTCCCTAAACGAGCAGTACTTC | CASSLGGSLNEQYF
16 | TRBJ2-6 | TRBV14 | few | TRBD1 | TGTGCCAGCAGCCCGACGACAGGGTCTGGGGCCAACGTCCTGACTTTC | CASSPTTGSGANVLTF
15 | TRBJ2-5 | TRBV19 | many | NA | TGTGCCAGTAGCCTAACAGGGGACTTCCAAGAGACCCAGTACTTC | CASSLTGDFQETQYF
16 | TRBJ1-6 | TRBV7-9 | few | NA | TGTGCCAGCAGCTTGGCCGGACAGTCTTTTAATTCACCCCTCCACTTT | CASSLAGQSFNSPLHF
13 | TRBJ1-2 | TRBV6-6 | few | TRBD1 | TGTGCCAGCAGTCCTGACAGGGTGGATGGCTACACCTTC | CASSPDRVDGYTF
13 | TRBJ1-2 | TRBV2 | many | NA | TGTGCCAGCAGCAAGAAGGCTAACTATGGCTACACCTTC | CASSKKANYGYTF
15 | TRBJ2-7 | TRBV6-5 | once | TRBD1 | TGTGCCAGCAGTTACTTAACCGACAGGGCCTACGAGCAGTACTTC | CASSYLTDRAYEQYF
12 | TRBJ2-2 | TRBV25-1 | many | TRBD1 | TGTGCCTCACAGGGGACGGCCGGGGAGCTGTTTTTT | CASQGTAGELFF
14 | TRBJ2-7 | TRBV12-3/TRBV12-4 | NA | TRBD1 | TGTGCCAGCATCTTGGGACAGGGTATATACGAGCAGTACTTC | CASILGQGIYEQYF
11 | TRBJ1-2 | TRBV2 | many | NA | TGTGCCAGCAGGAGACAGTTTGGCTACACCTTC | CASRRQFGYTF
14 | TRBJ1-1 | TRBV19 | NA | NA | TGTGCCACCGGGGACTTTTCGAAGAACACTGAAGCTTTCTTT | CATGDFSKNTEAFF
14 | TRBJ1-6 | TRBV5-8 | many | TRBD1 | TGTGCCAGCAGCTTGGTGGCAGGGGGGTCACCCCTCCACTTT | CASSLVAGGSPLHF
17 | TRBJ2-2 | TRBV25-1 | NA | NA | TGTGCCAGCAGTGCTAGAGTAACCGGCAGCAACACCGGGGAGCTGTTTTTT | CASSARVTGSNTGELFF
15 | TRBJ2-2 | TRBV25-1 | NA | TRBD1 | TGTGCCAGCAGTCTAGGACAGGGGGAGACCGGGGAGCTGTTTTTT | CASSLGQGETGELFF
15 | TRBJ2-6 | TRBV7-9 | NA | NA | TGTGCCAGCAGCTTAGATGGAGAGGGGGCCAACGTCCTGACTTTC | CASSLDGEGANVLTF
11 | TRBJ1-2 | TRBV7-9 | NA | NA | TGTGCCAGCAGCCATTTCCGGGGCTACACCTTC | CASSHFRGYTF
13 | TRBJ1-1 | TRBV10-3 | NA | NA | TGTGCCAGCAGACGGTTGGTGAACACTGAAGCTTTCTTT | CASRRLVNTEAFF
16 | TRBJ2-5 | TRBV5-4 | NA | TRBD2 | TGTGCCAGCAGCTTCGGAGCGGGGGACACCCAAGAGACCCAGTACTTC | CASSFGAGDTQETQYF
13 | TRBJ1-1 | TRBV6-6 | NA | NA | TGTGCCAGCACCCCTGGGGGAACTAATGAAGCTTTCTTT | CASTPGGTNEAFF
12 | TRBJ1-1 | TRBV10-3 | once | NA | TGTGCCATCAGTGGGTTGTACACTGAAGCTTTCTTT | CAISGLYTEAFF
14 | TRBJ1-2 | TRBV20-1 | NA | TRBD1 | TGCAGTGCTCCCCGACAGGGGGCTAACTATGGCTACACCTTC | CSAPRQGANYGYTF
14 | TRBJ1-2 | TRBV20-1 | many | NA | TGCAGTGCTCTCCGGGCTCCCACTAACTATGGCTACACCTTC | CSALRAPTNYGYTF
13 | TRBJ1-4 | TRBV10-3 | many | NA | TGTGCCATCGGGGGGTCTCCTAATGAAAAACTGTTTTTT | CAIGGSPNEKLFF
17 | TRBJ1-1 | TRBV19 | NA | TRBD1 | TGTGCCAGTAGTCCTGGACAGGGGGTGGGGTTGAACACTGAAGCTTTCTTT | CASSPGQGVGLNTEAFF
14 | TRBJ1-5 | TRBV12-3/TRBV12-4 | few | NA | TGTGCCAGCAGCTTTGGGGGGCTCAATCAGCCCCAGCATTTT | CASSFGGLNQPQHF
16 | TRBJ1-6 | TRBV11-2 | NA | NA | TGTGCCAGCAGCTTAGGGATGGCAGGGAAAGATTCACCCCTCCACTTT | CASSLGMAGKDSPLHF
15 | TRBJ1-1 | TRBV5-6 | NA | NA | TGTGCCAGCAGCTCAATGGACAAATTAGGCACTGAAGCTTTCTTT | CASSSMDKLGTEAFF
12 | TRBJ2-1 | TRBV2 | few | NA | TGTGCCAGCAGTGAAGTTGGGGATGAGCAGTTCTTC | CASSEVGDEQFF
17 | TRBJ1-1 | TRBV7-3 | many | TRBD1 | TGTGCCAGCAAAGTTGGGGACAGGGGACGTGAGAACACTGAAGCTTTCTTT | CASKVGDRGRENTEAFF
15 | TRBJ1-5 | TRBV24-1 | many | TRBD1 | TGTGCCAGCTCCCCATCGACAGGGGGAGGACAGCCCCAGCATTTT | CASSPSTGGGQPQHF
14 | TRBJ1-4 | TRBV2 | many | TRBD1 | TGTGCCAGCAGCGAGACAGGGGGCGATGAAAAACTGTTTTTT | CASSETGGDEKLFF
11 | TRBJ2-7 | TRBV20-1 | many | NA | TGCAGTGCCACCAAGGGGATGGAGCAGTACTTC | CSATKGMEQYF
14 | TRBJ2-2 | TRBV7-2 | many | NA | TGTGCCAGCAGCCCCCACGCGAACACCGGGGAGCTGTTTTTT | CASSPHANTGELFF
15 | TRBJ2-7 | TRBV2 | once | TRBD2 | TGTGCCAGCAGTGAGGCTAGCGGGGAGTCCTACGAGCAGTACTTC | CASSEASGESYEQYF